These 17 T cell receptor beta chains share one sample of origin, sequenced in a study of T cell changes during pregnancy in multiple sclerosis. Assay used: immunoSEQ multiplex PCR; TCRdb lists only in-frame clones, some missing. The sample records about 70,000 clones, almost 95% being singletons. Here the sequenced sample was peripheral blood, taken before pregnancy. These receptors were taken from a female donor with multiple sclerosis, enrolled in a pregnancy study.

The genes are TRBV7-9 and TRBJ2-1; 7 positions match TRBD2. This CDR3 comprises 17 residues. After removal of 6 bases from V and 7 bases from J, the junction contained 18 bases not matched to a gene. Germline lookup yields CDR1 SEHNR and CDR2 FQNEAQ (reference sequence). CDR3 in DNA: TGTGCCAGCAGGGGAGGGTTGTCCGGGGTCGGGGAGAATGAGCAGTTCTTC. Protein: CASRGGLSGVGENEQFF.

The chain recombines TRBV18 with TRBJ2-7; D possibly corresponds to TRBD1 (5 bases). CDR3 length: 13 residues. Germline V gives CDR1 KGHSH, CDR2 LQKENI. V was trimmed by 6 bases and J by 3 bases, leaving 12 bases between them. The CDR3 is CASSRAGFYEQYF. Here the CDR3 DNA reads TGTGCCAGCTCCCGGGCAGGGTTCTACGAGCAGTACTTC.

The CDR3 spells CASSLVAGTGGNYTF. CDR3 coding DNA: TGTGCCAGCAGCTTAGTGGCGGGGACAGGGGGTAACTACACCTTC. V is TRBV7-2 and J is TRBJ1-2, with TRBD1 identical over 11 bases. Germline V gene sequence: CDR1 SGHTA, CDR2 FQGNSA. With V trimmed by 1 base and J by 10 bases, 8 bases remained unmatched. This CDR3 is 15 amino acids long.

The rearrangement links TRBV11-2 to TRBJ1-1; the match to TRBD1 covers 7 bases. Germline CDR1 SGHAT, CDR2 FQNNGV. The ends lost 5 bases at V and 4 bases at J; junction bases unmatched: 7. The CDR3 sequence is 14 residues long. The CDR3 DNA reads TGTGCCAGCAGCCCGACGAGGGGGCCCACTGAAGCTTTCTTT. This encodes CASSPTRGPTEAFF.

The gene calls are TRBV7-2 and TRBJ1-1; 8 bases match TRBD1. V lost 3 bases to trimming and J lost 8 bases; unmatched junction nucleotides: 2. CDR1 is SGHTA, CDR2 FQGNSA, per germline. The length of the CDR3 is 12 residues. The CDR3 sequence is CASSFRDREAFF. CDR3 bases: TGTGCCAGCAGCTTCCGGGACAGGGAAGCTTTCTTT.

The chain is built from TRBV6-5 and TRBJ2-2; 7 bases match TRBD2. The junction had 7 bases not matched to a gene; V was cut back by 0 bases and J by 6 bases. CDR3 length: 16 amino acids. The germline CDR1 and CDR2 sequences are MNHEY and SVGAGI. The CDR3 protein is CASSYSNWREPGELFF. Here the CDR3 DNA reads TGTGCCAGCAGTTACTCGAATTGGCGGGAGCCCGGGGAGCTGTTTTTT.

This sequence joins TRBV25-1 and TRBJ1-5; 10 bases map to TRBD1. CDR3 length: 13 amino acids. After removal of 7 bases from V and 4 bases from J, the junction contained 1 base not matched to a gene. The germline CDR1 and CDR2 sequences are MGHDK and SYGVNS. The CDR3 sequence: CASTGQGNQPQHF. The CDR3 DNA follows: TGTGCCAGCACGGGACAGGGGAATCAGCCCCAGCATTTT. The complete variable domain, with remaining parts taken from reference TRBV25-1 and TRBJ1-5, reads EADIYQTPRYLVIGTGKKITLECSQTMGHDKMYWYQQDPGMELHLIHYSYGVNSTEKGDLSSESTVSRIRTEHFPLTLESARPSHTSQYLCASTGQGNQPQHFGDGTRLSIL.

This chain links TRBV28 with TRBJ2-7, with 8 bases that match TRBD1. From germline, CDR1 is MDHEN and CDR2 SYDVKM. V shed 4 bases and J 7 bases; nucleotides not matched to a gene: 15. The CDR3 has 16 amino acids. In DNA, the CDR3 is TGTGCCAGCAGTTCAATCATAGTCCAGGGGGCAGGGGAGCAGTACTTC. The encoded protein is CASSSIIVQGAGEQYF.

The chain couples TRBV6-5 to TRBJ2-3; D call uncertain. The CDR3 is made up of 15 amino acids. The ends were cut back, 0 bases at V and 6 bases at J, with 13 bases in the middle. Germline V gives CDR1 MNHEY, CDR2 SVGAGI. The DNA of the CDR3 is TGTGCCAGCAGTTACTCACCAGGCCTCCCGGATACGCAGTATTTT. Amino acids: CASSYSPGLPDTQYF.

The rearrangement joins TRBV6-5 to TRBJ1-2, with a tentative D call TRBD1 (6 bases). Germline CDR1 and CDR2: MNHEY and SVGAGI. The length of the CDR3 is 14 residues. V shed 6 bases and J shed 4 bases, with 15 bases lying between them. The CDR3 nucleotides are TGTGCCAGCAGCCGACAGGCCGAGCGCTATGGCTACACCTTC. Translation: CASSRQAERYGYTF.

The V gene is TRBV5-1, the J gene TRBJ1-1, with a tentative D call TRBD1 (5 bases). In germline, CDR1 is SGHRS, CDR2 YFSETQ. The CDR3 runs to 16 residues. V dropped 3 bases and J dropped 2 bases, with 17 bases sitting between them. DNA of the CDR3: TGCGCCAGCAGCTCCGTCGGGGGAGGAATTAACACTGAAGCTTTCTTT. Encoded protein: CASSSVGGGINTEAFF.

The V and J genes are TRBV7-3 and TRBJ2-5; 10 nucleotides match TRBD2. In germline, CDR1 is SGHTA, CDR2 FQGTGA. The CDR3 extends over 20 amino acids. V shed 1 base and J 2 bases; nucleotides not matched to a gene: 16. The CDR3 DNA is TGTGCCAGCAGCTTAATCGGGTGGGCTAGCGGGAGTCCCAAGCAAGAGACCCAGTACTTC. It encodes CASSLIGWASGSPKQETQYF.

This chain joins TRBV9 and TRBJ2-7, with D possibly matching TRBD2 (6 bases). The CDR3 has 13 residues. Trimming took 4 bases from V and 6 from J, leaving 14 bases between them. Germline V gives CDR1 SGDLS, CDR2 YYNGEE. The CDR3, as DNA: TGTGCCAGCAGCCCAGGAGGGGTCTCCGAGCAGTACTTC. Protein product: CASSPGGVSEQYF.

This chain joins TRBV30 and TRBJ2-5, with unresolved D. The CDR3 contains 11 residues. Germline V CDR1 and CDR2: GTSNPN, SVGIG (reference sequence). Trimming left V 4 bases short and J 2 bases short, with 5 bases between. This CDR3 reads CAWTFQETQYF. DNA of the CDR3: TGTGCCTGGACCTTTCAAGAGACCCAGTACTTC.

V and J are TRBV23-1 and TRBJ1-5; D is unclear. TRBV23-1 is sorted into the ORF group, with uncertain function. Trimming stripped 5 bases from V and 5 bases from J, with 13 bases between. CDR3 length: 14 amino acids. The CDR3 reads CASSTIGSDQPQHF. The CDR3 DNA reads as TGCGCCAGCAGTACCATCGGGTCAGATCAGCCCCAGCATTTT.

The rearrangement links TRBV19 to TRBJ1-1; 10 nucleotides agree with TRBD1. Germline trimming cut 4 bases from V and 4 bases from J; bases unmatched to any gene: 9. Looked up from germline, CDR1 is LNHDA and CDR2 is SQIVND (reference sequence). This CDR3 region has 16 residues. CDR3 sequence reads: CASSRQGAIASTEAFF. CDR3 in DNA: TGTGCCAGTAGTAGACAGGGGGCTATTGCATCCACTGAAGCTTTCTTT.

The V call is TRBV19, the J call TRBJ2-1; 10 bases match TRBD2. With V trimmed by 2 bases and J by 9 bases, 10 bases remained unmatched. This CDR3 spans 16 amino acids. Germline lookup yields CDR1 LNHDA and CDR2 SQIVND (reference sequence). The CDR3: CASSIKTSGNSGEQFF. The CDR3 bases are TGTGCCAGTAGTATAAAAACTAGCGGGAACTCGGGTGAGCAGTTCTTC. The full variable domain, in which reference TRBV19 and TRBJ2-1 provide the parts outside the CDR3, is DGGITQSPKYLFRKEGQNVTLSCEQNLNHDAMYWYRQDPGQGLRLIYYSQIVNDFQKGDIAEGYSVSREKKESFPLTVTSAQKNPTAFYLCASSIKTSGNSGEQFFGPGTRLTVL.